The clone carrying this TCR beta chain was recorded a few times. The antigen is not known. This entry is derived from a study of T cells after yellow fever vaccination. It was through 5'RACE template switching that TCR cDNA was made, with a universal primer site and UMIs added. Each CDR3 protein is one row after TCRdb ran MiXCR on the 5' RACE reads. Of some 250,000 distinct CDR3 sequences in the sample, 6.9% were seen once. Study conclusions and caveats: The presence of abundant clonotypes contaminating from the bulk population was possible in FACS-sorted repertoires. Clonotypes appearing in both CD4 and CD8 compartments existed, and their share was small. Peak timing came faster in the weaker secondary response, day 5 versus 15.

From germline, CDR1 is LGHDT and CDR2 YNNKEL (reference sequence). The CDR3 is 16 residues long. Trimming took off 0 bases at V and 2 bases at J, with 11 bases between the two ends. The source is a man aged 30-40 years who received the YFV17D yellow fever vaccine. This chain links TRBV3-1 with TRBJ1-3; no clear D gene. Sequenced here: CD4+ T cells sorted from PBMCs, sampled 15 days after the yellow fever booster vaccination. Here the CDR3 DNA reads TGTGCCAGCAGCCAAGATACGGGAAGAACTGGAAACACCATATATTTT. Amino acid sequence: CASSQDTGRTGNTIYF. The full variable domain, in which reference TRBV3-1 and TRBJ1-3 provide the parts outside the CDR3, is DTAVSQTPKYLVTQMGNDKSIKCEQNLGHDTMYWYKQDSKKFLKIMFSYNNKELIINETVPNRFSPKSPDKAHLNLHINSLELGDSAVYFCASSQDTGRTGNTIYFGEGSWLTVV.